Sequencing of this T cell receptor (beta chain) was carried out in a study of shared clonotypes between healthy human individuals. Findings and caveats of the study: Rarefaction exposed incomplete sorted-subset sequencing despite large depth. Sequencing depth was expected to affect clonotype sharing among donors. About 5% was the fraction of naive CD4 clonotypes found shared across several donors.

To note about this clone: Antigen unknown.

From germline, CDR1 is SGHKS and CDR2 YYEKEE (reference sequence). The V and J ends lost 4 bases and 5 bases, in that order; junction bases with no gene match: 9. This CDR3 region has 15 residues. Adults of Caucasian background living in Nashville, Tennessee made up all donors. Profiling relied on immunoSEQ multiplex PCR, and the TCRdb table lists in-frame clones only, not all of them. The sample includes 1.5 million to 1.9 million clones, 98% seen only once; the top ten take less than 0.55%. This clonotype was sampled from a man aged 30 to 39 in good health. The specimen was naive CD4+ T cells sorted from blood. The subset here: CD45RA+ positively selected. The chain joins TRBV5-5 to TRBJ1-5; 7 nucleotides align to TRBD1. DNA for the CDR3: TGTGCCAGCAGCCCGGATCCAGGGGGGGATCAGCCCCAGCATTTT. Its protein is CASSPDPGGDQPQHF.